These 18 T cell receptor beta chains were all obtained from the same sample, sequenced in a study of cytomegalovirus exposure and HLA in healthy donors. The PCR used 60 Vbeta and 13 Jbeta primers. The assay was immunoSEQ multiplex PCR, and TCRdb's table has in-frame clones only and misses some. Here the sample spans some 200,000 clones, about four fifths being singletons. Sequencing used PBMCs. These receptors originate from a boy younger than 10 in good health and CMV-seronegative.

This chain's CDR3 is CAISESAGGRGEQYF. CDR3 in DNA: TGTGCCATCAGTGAGTCCGCGGGGGGACGGGGCGAGCAGTACTTC. The chain couples TRBV10-3 to TRBJ2-7; 8 nucleotides line up with TRBD2. V lost 0 bases, J lost 6 bases, and 7 bases stayed unmatched. CDR3 length equals 15 residues. Per germline, CDR1 ENHRY and CDR2 SYGVKD.

The chain uses TRBV9 and TRBJ2-3; 7 nucleotides align to TRBD1. The CDR3 sequence is 14 residues long. The germline gives CDR1 SGDLS, CDR2 YYNGEE. V lost 1 base to trimming and J lost 3 bases; unmatched junction nucleotides: 2. CDR3 residues: CASSVSTGTDTQYF. In DNA form, the CDR3 reads TGTGCCAGCAGCGTATCGACAGGGACAGATACGCAGTATTTT.

The chain joins TRBV4-3 to TRBJ2-7, with no clear D. CDR1 is LGHNA, CDR2 YSLEER, per germline. CDR3 length: 14 residues. V lost 0 bases, J lost 5 bases, and 11 bases lay in between. CDR3 residues: CASSQDLPGNEQYF. The DNA for the CDR3 is TGCGCCAGCAGCCAAGATCTCCCAGGCAACGAGCAGTACTTC.

The V call is TRBV5-4, the J call TRBJ2-3, with TRBD2 matching over 11 bases. CDR1 is SGHNT, CDR2 YYREEE, per germline (reference sequence). V trimming: 4 bases; J trimming: 4 bases; junction bases outside the gene matches: 8. CDR3 length: 16 amino acids. CDR3 protein: CASSERLAGWSDTQYF. The CDR3 DNA follows: TGTGCCAGCAGCGAAAGACTAGCGGGGTGGTCAGATACGCAGTATTTT.

The J gene is TRBJ2-3, the V gene TRBV11-3, with TRBD1 as a possible D gene (5 bases). Deletions cut 1 base from V and 2 bases from J, with 13 bases between. Germline V gene sequence: CDR1 SGHNT, CDR2 YENEEA. The CDR3 loop spans 16 amino acids. CDR3 in amino acids: CASSLGWGPDTDTQYF. The CDR3 DNA follows: TGTGCCAGCAGCTTAGGCTGGGGCCCTGACACAGATACGCAGTATTTT.

The chain carries TRBV2 and TRBJ2-5; 8 bases are shared with TRBD2. The CDR3 is made up of 15 amino acids. Germline CDR1 SNHLY, CDR2 FYNNEI. With V trimmed by 6 bases and J by 1 base, 7 bases remained unmatched. The CDR3 here is CASRIPGGPQETQYF. In DNA, the CDR3 is TGTGCCAGCAGGATCCCGGGGGGGCCCCAAGAGACCCAGTACTTC.

V usage is TRBV6-1 and J usage is TRBJ1-3; D unclear. Germline V lookup: CDR1 MNHNS, CDR2 SASEGT. This CDR3 contains 16 residues. V was cut by 4 bases and J by 4 bases, with 17 bases left in between. CDR3 nucleotides: TGTGCCAGCAGTGCGTTAGTTTTGCGATTGGGAAACACCATATATTTT. Amino acids: CASSALVLRLGNTIYF.

The rearrangement links TRBV11-2 to TRBJ2-3, with D possibly TRBD1 on 5 matching bases. V lost 0 bases and J lost 8, with 24 bases in between. CDR3 size: 18 residues. Germline V gene lookup returns CDR1 SGHAT and CDR2 FQNNGV. CDR3 coding DNA: TGTGCCAGCAGCTTAGAGAAAAGGGCAGGGCTACGACAAGCTACGCAGTATTTT. Amino acids: CASSLEKRAGLRQATQYF.

The CDR3 DNA reads TGTGCCTGGAGTGGAGCGGGGTCCCTCTCCTACAATGAGCAGTTCTTC. It translates to CAWSGAGSLSYNEQFF. The J gene is TRBJ2-1, the V gene TRBV30; 7 bases fit TRBD2. Germline trimming cut 1 base from V and 0 bases from J; bases unmatched to any gene: 6. Germline CDR1 is GTSNPN and CDR2 is SVGIG (reference sequence). This CDR3 region has 16 residues.

The chain joins TRBV7-9 to TRBJ1-3; 8 bases are a match to TRBD1. CDR1 and CDR2 from the germline V gene are SEHNR and FQNEAQ (reference sequence). This CDR3 has 16 residues. Trimming took 5 bases from V and 0 from J; bases not matched to a gene: 6. This chain's CDR3 is CASSPRQGNSGNTIYF. CDR3 nucleotide sequence: TGTGCCAGCAGCCCTCGACAGGGGAACTCTGGAAACACCATATATTTT.

The chain links TRBV6-5 to TRBJ2-2, with D unclear. Germline V gene sequence: CDR1 MNHEY, CDR2 SVGAGI. Trimming cost V 8 bases and J 0 bases, with 7 bases left between them. This CDR3 has 13 amino acids. DNA of the CDR3: TGTGCCAGCGTTAGCCCGAACACCGGGGAGCTGTTTTTT. Translation gives CASVSPNTGELFF.

Remarks on this clone: At one end, the junction sequence differs from germline, possibly due to a read error. The V and J genes are TRBV7-7 and TRBJ2-2; TRBD1 agrees at 8 bases. Germline loops: CDR1 SSHAT, CDR2 FNYEAQ (reference sequence). The CDR3 is 15 residues long. The CDR3 nucleotides are TGTGCTAGCAGTCGACAGGGGTCGAACACCGGGGAGCTGTTTTTT. Its protein is CASSRQGSNTGELFF.

The chain employs TRBV19 and TRBJ1-1; TRBD1 might be the D (5 bases). CDR1 LNHDA and CDR2 SQIVND come from the germline V gene (reference sequence). The CDR3 loop spans 13 amino acids. The V end was cut by 7 bases, the J end by 0 bases, with 9 bases between. The CDR3 loop is CASTGFLNTEAFF. The CDR3 DNA reads as TGTGCCAGTACAGGGTTTTTGAACACTGAAGCTTTCTTT.

This chain connects TRBV5-4 to TRBJ1-1, with 8 bases fitting TRBD1. In germline, CDR1 is SGHNT, CDR2 YYREEE (reference sequence). The CDR3 is 17 residues long. V was clipped by 2 bases and J by 0 bases; unmatched bases: 9. The CDR3 loop reads CASSLDRTGILNTEAFF. CDR3 in DNA: TGTGCCAGCAGCTTAGATAGGACAGGGATTTTGAACACTGAAGCTTTCTTT.

The V gene is TRBV7-6, the J gene TRBJ2-2, with TRBD2 matching 8 bases. CDR1 is SGHVS, CDR2 FNYEAQ, per germline. This CDR3 region has 17 residues. The V segment lost 2 bases and the J segment 4 bases; nucleotides outside the gene matches: 9. CDR3 amino acids: CASSLRLACGSTGELFF. The CDR3 nucleotides read TGTGCCAGCAGCTTAAGACTAGCGTGTGGAAGCACCGGGGAGCTGTTTTTT.

The chain is built from TRBV19 and TRBJ2-1; 15 bases agree with TRBD2. The CDR3 sequence is 19 residues long. CDR1 LNHDA and CDR2 SQIVND come from the germline V gene (reference sequence). The V segment lost 9 bases and the J segment 1 base; nucleotides outside the gene matches: 13. DNA for the CDR3: TGTGCCAGCCGAGAGTGGGGGACTAGCGGGGGGCCATCCTACAATGAGCAGTTCTTC. This codes for CASREWGTSGGPSYNEQFF.

The sample holds a few counts of this clone. This chain connects TRBV19 to TRBJ2-3; tentatively, D is TRBD2 (7 bases). Germline assignment: CDR1 LNHDA and CDR2 SQIVND (reference sequence). The CDR3 spans 16 residues. Trimming left V 9 bases short and J 6 bases short, with 25 bases between. CDR3 in amino acids: CASSPQKGGLSDTQYF. The CDR3, as DNA: TGTGCCAGCAGCCCACAGAAGGGGGGGCTGAGCGATACGCAGTATTTT.

A single count supports this clone. The V gene is TRBV29-1, the J gene TRBJ2-1, with 7 bases fitting TRBD1. Germline-derived CDR1 and CDR2 are SQVTM and ANQGSEA. Losses at the gene ends were 6 bases for V and 12 bases for J; bases not matched to a gene: 8. The CDR3 length is 11 residues. CDR3 sequence: CSVPTGYGQFF. CDR3 coding DNA: TGCAGCGTCCCGACAGGGTACGGGCAGTTCTTC.